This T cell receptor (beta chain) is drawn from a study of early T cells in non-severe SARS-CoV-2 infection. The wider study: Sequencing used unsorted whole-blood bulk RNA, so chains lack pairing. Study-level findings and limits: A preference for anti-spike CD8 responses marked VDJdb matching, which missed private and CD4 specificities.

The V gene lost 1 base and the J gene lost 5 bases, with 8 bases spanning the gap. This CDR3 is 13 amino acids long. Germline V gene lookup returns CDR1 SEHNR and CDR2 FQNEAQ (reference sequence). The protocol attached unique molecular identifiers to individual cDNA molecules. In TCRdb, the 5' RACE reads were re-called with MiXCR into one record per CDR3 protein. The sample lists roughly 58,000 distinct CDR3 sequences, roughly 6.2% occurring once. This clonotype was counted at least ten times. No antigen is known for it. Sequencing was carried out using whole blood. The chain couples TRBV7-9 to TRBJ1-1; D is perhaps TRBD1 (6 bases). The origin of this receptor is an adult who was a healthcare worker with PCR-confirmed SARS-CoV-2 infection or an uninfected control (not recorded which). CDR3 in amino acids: CASSLGTVTEAFF. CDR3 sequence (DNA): TGTGCCAGCAGCTTAGGGACAGTTACTGAAGCTTTCTTT. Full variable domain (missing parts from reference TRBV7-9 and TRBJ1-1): DTGVSQNPRHKITKRGQNVTFRCDPISEHNRLYWYRQTLGQGPEFLTYFQNEAQLEKSRLLSDRFSAERPKGSFSTLEIQRTEQGDSAMYLCASSLGTVTEAFFGQGTRLTVV.